The 11 T cell receptor beta chains presented below share a single source sample, sequenced in a study of cytomegalovirus exposure and HLA in healthy donors. Amplification used 60 Vbeta primers and 13 Jbeta primers. The method was immunoSEQ multiplex PCR; TCRdb's version includes in-frame clones alone and lacks a portion of them. The table shows about 61,000 clones, with more than 70% occurring only once. The sequencing sample was made of PBMCs. The receptors come from a young man in good health and CMV-seropositive.

The J gene is TRBJ2-1, the V gene TRBV7-9, with 7 bases fitting TRBD1. V shed 4 bases, J shed 15 bases, and the junction held 9 bases outside the gene matches. The CDR3 sequence is 12 residues long. Germline loops: CDR1 SEHNR, CDR2 FQNEAQ (reference sequence). Here the CDR3 reads CASSSTGSKAFF. DNA of the CDR3: TGTGCCAGCAGCTCGACAGGGTCCAAAGCGTTCTTC.

This rearrangement joins TRBV19 to TRBJ2-7, with D possibly being TRBD2 (5 bases). The V end lost 5 bases, the J end lost 6 bases, and 17 bases lay between the germline ends. The CDR3 totals 14 residues. CDR1 and CDR2 (germline): LNHDA, SQIVND (reference sequence). Written as DNA, the CDR3 is TGTGCCAGTAGTTTCCCCGCGGGTTTGGGCGAGCAGTACTTC. Protein sequence: CASSFPAGLGEQYF.

Note on this clone: One junction end disagrees with the germline gene, perhaps due to a read error. The rearrangement links TRBV11-2 to TRBJ2-7; 8 nucleotides align to TRBD1. The CDR3 loop spans 13 amino acids. Germline-derived CDR1 and CDR2 are SGHAT and FQNNGV. The CDR3 DNA sequence: TGTGCCAGCAGCCTAGACAGGGGCTACGAGCAGTACTTC. The encoded protein is CASSLDRGYEQYF.

This chain uses TRBV5-6 with TRBJ2-1; 7 bases align to TRBD1. The V segment lost 3 bases and the J segment 2 bases; nucleotides outside the gene matches: 8. Germline CDR1 is SGHDT and CDR2 is YYEEEE. The CDR3 totals 16 residues. The CDR3 reads CASSSAGTVTYNEQFF. Here the CDR3 DNA reads TGTGCCAGCAGCTCCGCTGGGACAGTTACCTACAATGAGCAGTTCTTC.

The chain uses TRBV5-4 and TRBJ2-1; TRBD1 aligns across 9 bases. CDR1 and CDR2 from the germline V gene are SGHNT and YYREEE (reference sequence). The CDR3 consists of 15 residues. V was clipped by 3 bases and J by 1 base; unmatched bases: 2. In DNA, the CDR3 is TGTGCCAGCAGCTCTGGGACAGGGTCCTACAATGAGCAGTTCTTC. Translated, it gives CASSSGTGSYNEQFF. The full variable domain, completed using reference TRBV5-4 and TRBJ2-1, is ETGVTQSPTHLIKTRGQQVTLRCSSQSGHNTVSWYQQALGQGPQFIFQYYREEENGRGNFPPRFSGLQFPNYSSELNVNALELDDSALYLCASSSGTGSYNEQFFGPGTRLTVL.

The rearrangement uses TRBV11-2 and TRBJ2-3, with 9 bases matching TRBD1. With V trimmed by 1 base and J by 2 bases, 4 bases remained unmatched. Germline V gene sequence: CDR1 SGHAT, CDR2 FQNNGV. This CDR3 spans 16 amino acids. The CDR3 DNA sequence: TGTGCCAGCAGCTTAGGGACAGGGGCCCCCACAGATACGCAGTATTTT. Translation: CASSLGTGAPTDTQYF.

The chain couples TRBV9 to TRBJ2-1; possibly TRBD2 for D (5 bases). This CDR3 is 13 amino acids long. Germline CDR1 is SGDLS and CDR2 is YYNGEE. Trimming left V 3 bases short and J 7 bases short, with 11 bases between. In nucleotides, the CDR3 is TGTGCCAGCAGCGGCGGACTTGGGAATGAGCAGTTCTTC. Translating gives CASSGGLGNEQFF.

The V call is TRBV6-5, the J call TRBJ2-1; D possibly corresponds to TRBD2 (5 bases). The germline V gene encodes CDR1 MNHEY and CDR2 SVGAGI. Trimming cost V 3 bases and J 12 bases, with 12 bases left between them. The CDR3 is 12 residues long. The CDR3 nucleotides are TGTGCCAGCAGTTATAGTAGGGAGATGCAGTTCTTC. Amino acid sequence: CASSYSREMQFF.

The V and J genes are TRBV19 and TRBJ1-4; 9 bases fit TRBD1. The CDR3 contains 14 residues. Trimming removed 6 bases from V and 5 bases from J; junction bases left unmatched: 4. CDR1 and CDR2 from the germline V gene are LNHDA and SQIVND (reference sequence). CDR3: CASRTGTGNEKLFF. In DNA form, the CDR3 reads TGTGCCAGTAGGACCGGGACAGGGAATGAAAAACTGTTTTTT.

The chain links TRBV5-1 to TRBJ2-5; the D gene is possibly TRBD2 (5 bases). The germline V gene has CDR1 SGHRS and CDR2 YFSETQ. The V and J ends lost 6 bases and 5 bases respectively, with 17 bases between them. This CDR3 region has 14 residues. Here the CDR3 DNA reads TGCGCCAGCACATCCGGGTGGAGGAAGGAGACCCAGTACTTC. As protein: CASTSGWRKETQYF.

The table lists this clone with a few counts. The chain employs TRBV7-8 and TRBJ1-2, with D possibly TRBD1 on 6 matching bases. Germline lookup yields CDR1 SGHVS and CDR2 FQNEAQ. The CDR3 runs 17 residues. The germline V and J ends were trimmed by 5 bases and 0 bases, with 19 bases remaining between them. The CDR3 sequence is CASSLWGSAGANYGYTF. CDR3 nucleotide sequence: TGTGCCAGCAGCCTTTGGGGTTCGGCAGGGGCTAACTATGGCTACACCTTC.